Each of the 4 T cell receptor beta chains below was sequenced from the same sample in a study of cytomegalovirus exposure and HLA in healthy donors. Profiling relied on immunoSEQ multiplex PCR, and the TCRdb table lists in-frame clones only, not all of them. Of approximately 180,000 clones in the sample, 86% are singletons; the top ten hold over 1.3%. Sequencing used PBMCs. These TCRs come from a woman aged 18-29 years in good health and CMV-seronegative.

The chain employs TRBV15 and TRBJ2-2; possible D gene TRBD1, 6 bases. Looked up from germline, CDR1 is LNHNV and CDR2 is YYDKDF (reference sequence). The CDR3 totals 14 residues. V gave up 1 base and J gave up 4 bases, with 7 bases separating them. As DNA, the CDR3 is TGTGCCACCAGCAGAGGGGGGCGCACCGGGGAGCTGTTTTTT. Residues: CATSRGGRTGELFF.

The rearrangement links TRBV18 to TRBJ1-2; D possibly corresponds to TRBD1 (6 bases). The CDR3 spans 14 residues. CDR1 and CDR2 (germline): KGHSH, LQKENI. Trimming shortened V by 6 bases and J by 2 bases, and 13 bases separated the two germline ends. The CDR3 here is CASSLDSLNYGYTF. In DNA, the CDR3 is TGTGCCAGCTCTCTGGACAGCCTCAACTATGGCTACACCTTC.

This chain connects TRBV6-6 to TRBJ1-1, with D tentatively TRBD1 (5 bases). This CDR3 has 13 amino acids. V was trimmed by 4 bases and J by 3 bases, leaving 9 bases between them. From germline, CDR1 is MNHNY and CDR2 SVGAGI (reference sequence). CDR3 region: CASSLRGYTEAFF. Written as DNA, the CDR3 is TGTGCCAGCAGTTTAAGGGGTTACACTGAAGCTTTCTTT.

The chain couples TRBV6-5 to TRBJ1-2; no reliable D call. The V end lost 6 bases, the J end lost 3 bases, and 17 bases lay between the germline ends. Germline V CDR1 and CDR2: MNHEY, SVGAGI. The CDR3 has 15 amino acids. The CDR3 is CASSPPGVPDYGYTF. CDR3 DNA: TGTGCCAGCAGCCCCCCCGGGGTACCGGACTATGGCTACACCTTC.